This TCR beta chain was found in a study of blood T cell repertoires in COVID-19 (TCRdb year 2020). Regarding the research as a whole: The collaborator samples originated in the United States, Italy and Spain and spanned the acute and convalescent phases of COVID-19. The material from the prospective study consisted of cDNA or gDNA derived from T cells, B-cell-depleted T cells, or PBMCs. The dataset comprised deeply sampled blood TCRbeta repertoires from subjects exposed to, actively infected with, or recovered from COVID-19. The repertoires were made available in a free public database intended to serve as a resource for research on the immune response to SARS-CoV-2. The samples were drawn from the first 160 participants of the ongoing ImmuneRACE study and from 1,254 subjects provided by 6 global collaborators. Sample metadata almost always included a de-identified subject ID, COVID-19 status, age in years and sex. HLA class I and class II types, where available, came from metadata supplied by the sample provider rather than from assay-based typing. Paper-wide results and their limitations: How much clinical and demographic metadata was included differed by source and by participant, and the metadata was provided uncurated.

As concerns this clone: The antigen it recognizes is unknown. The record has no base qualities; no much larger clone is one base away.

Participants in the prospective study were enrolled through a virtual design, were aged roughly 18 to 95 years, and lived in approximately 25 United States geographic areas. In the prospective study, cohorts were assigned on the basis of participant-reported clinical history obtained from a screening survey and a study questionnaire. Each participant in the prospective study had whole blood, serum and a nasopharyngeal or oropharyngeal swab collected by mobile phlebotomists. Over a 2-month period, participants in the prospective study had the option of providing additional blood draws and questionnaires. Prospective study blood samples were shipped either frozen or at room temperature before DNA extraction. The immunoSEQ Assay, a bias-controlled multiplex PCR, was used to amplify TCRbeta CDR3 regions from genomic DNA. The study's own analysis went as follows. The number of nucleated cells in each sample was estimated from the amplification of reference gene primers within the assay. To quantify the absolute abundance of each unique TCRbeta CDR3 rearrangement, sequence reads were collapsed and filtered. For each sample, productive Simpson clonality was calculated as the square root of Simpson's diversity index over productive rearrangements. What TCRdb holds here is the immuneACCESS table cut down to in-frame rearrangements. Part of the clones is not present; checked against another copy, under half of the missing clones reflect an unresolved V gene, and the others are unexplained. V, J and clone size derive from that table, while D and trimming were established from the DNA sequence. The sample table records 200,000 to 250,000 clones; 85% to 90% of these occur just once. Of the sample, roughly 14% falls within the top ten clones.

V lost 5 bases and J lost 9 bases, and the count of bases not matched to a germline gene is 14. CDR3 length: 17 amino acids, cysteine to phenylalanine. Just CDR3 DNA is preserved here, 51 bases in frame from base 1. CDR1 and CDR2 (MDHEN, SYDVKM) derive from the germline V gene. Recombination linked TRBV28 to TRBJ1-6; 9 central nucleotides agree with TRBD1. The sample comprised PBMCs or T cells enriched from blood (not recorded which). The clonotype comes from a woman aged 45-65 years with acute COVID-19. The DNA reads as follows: TGTGCCAGCAGTATACCGGGACAGGGCGAAAAAAGTTCACCCCTCCACTTT. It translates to CASSIPGQGEKSSPLHF.